The present TCR beta chain was sequenced within a study of cytomegalovirus exposure and HLA in healthy donors. Deletions cut 5 bases from V and 6 bases from J, with 13 bases between. This CDR3 is 13 amino acids long. Germline V gene sequence: CDR1 MNHEY, CDR2 SMNVEV (reference sequence). A multiplex PCR was run with 60 Vbeta primers and 13 Jbeta primers. Sequencing was performed with immunoSEQ multiplex PCR; in TCRdb, only in-frame clones are kept and a portion is missing. The sample records about 160,000 clones, roughly 80% being singletons. The chain carries TRBV27 and TRBJ1-1, with no clear D. The sequence derives from a woman younger than 45 in good health and CMV-seropositive. Input material: PBMCs. The CDR3 region is CASSPRYSPEAFF. The DNA of the CDR3 is TGTGCCAGCAGTCCCCGATACAGCCCTGAAGCTTTCTTT.